Shown below are 18 T cell receptor beta chains from a single sample sequenced in a study of cytomegalovirus exposure and HLA in healthy donors. In the PCR, 60 Vbeta and 13 Jbeta primers were used. Repertoires were generated with immunoSEQ multiplex PCR, while TCRdb's copy carries only in-frame clones and drops some. This table holds 100,000 to 150,000 clones, around four fifths found once. The source material was PBMCs. These receptors all stem from a boy younger than 18 in good health and CMV-seronegative.

The chain recombines TRBV27 with TRBJ2-3; TRBD1 aligns across 8 bases. The CDR3 length is 15 residues. Germline V CDR1 and CDR2: MNHEY, SMNVEV (reference sequence). Unmatched junction bases numbered 8, after V lost 5 bases and J lost 4 bases. In nucleotides, the CDR3 is TGTGCCAGCAGTCCCGACAGGGGAGAGGCAGATACGCAGTATTTT. Translated: CASSPDRGEADTQYF.

The rearrangement joins TRBV2 to TRBJ2-1, with TRBD1 matching over 12 bases. Germline CDR1 SNHLY, CDR2 FYNNEI. The ends lost 1 base at V and 9 bases at J; junction bases unmatched: 4. CDR3 size: 15 residues. CDR3 coding DNA: TGTGCCAGCAGTGAAGGGGGACAGGGGGCGGGTGAGCAGTTCTTC. The encoded protein is CASSEGGQGAGEQFF.

The chain links TRBV19 to TRBJ2-6; D ambiguous. The CDR3 length is 14 residues. The ends were cut back, 2 bases at V and 12 bases at J, with 14 bases in the middle. Germline loops: CDR1 LNHDA, CDR2 SQIVND (reference sequence). CDR3 DNA sequence: TGTGCCAGTAGTATACGCGGTGACCTCCGCGTCCTGACTTTC. Protein sequence: CASSIRGDLRVLTF.

CDR3 loop: CASSQDLGGRASPYNEQFF. The CDR3 DNA follows: TGCGCCAGCAGCCAAGATCTGGGGGGGAGGGCCTCCCCCTACAATGAGCAGTTCTTC. This sequence joins TRBV4-3 and TRBJ2-1, with 7 nucleotides matching TRBD2. The CDR3 is made up of 19 amino acids. Germline CDR1 is LGHNA and CDR2 is YSLEER. Trimming removed 0 bases from V and 2 bases from J; junction bases left unmatched: 13.

This clone was seen a handful of times. The CDR3 coding sequence is TGTGCCAGCAGCCCCGGCGGGTCAACTAATGAAAAACTGTTTTTT. It specifies CASSPGGSTNEKLFF. The chain employs TRBV4-2 and TRBJ1-4; D not certain. Germline V gene data show CDR1 as LGHNA and CDR2 as YNFKEQ. Trimming took 4 bases from V and 0 from J, leaving 9 bases between them. CDR3 length: 15 amino acids.

This chain links TRBV30 with TRBJ1-2, with D possibly being TRBD1 (6 bases). The germline V gene encodes CDR1 GTSNPN and CDR2 SVGIG (reference sequence). The CDR3 has 13 residues. V was clipped by 8 bases and J by 4 bases, with 17 bases between them. The CDR3 region is CAHSKTGFYGYTF. The DNA for the CDR3 is TGTGCCCACTCAAAAACAGGGTTCTATGGCTACACCTTC.

This clone was seen a few times. As DNA, the CDR3 is TGCAGCGTTGCAAGGAGCGGGGGCCGTAGCACAGATACGCAGTATTTT. This encodes CSVARSGGRSTDTQYF. The chain combines TRBV29-1 with TRBJ2-3; TRBD2 matches at 8 bases. The CDR3 extends over 16 amino acids. Germline CDR1 is SQVTM and CDR2 is ANQGSEA. Germline trimming cut 4 bases from V and 0 bases from J; bases unmatched to any gene: 9.

The V and J genes are TRBV7-2 and TRBJ2-7; D gene uncertain. CDR1 SGHTA and CDR2 FQGNSA come from the germline V gene. The CDR3 extends over 15 amino acids. Trimming pared 5 bases from V and 6 bases from J, leaving 20 bases between. CDR3 in DNA: TGTGCCAGCAGCAAGAACTCCGGGTCTCCCTCCGAGCAGTACTTC. It translates to CASSKNSGSPSEQYF. Supplemented by reference TRBV7-2 and TRBJ2-7, the full variable domain reads GAGVSQSPSNKVTEKGKDVELRCDPISGHTALYWYRQSLGQGLEFLIYFQGNSAPDKSGLPSDRFSAERTGGSVSTLTIQRTQQEDSAVYLCASSKNSGSPSEQYFGPGTRLTVT.

This chain uses TRBV12-5 with TRBJ2-3, with TRBD1 matching over 8 bases. With V trimmed by 3 bases and J by 3 bases, 2 bases remained unmatched. Germline loops: CDR1 LGHNT, CDR2 FRNRAP. This CDR3 contains 14 residues. The DNA of the CDR3 is TGTGCTAGTGGTTTCGACAGGGGTACAGATACGCAGTATTTT. Protein product: CASGFDRGTDTQYF.

This clone was seen a few times. The genes are TRBV25-1 and TRBJ1-2; tentative D call: TRBD1 (6 bases). From germline, CDR1 is MGHDK and CDR2 SYGVNS. Trimming took off 2 bases at V and 5 bases at J, with 12 bases between the two ends. This CDR3 contains 14 residues. The CDR3 DNA is TGTGCCAGCAGTGAAACGAGGGGGGGGTATGGCTACACCTTC. Its translation: CASSETRGGYGYTF.

Written as DNA, the CDR3 is TGTGCCAGCAGTGACTCCGGCGGGGAGCTGTTTTTT. This gives the protein CASSDSGGELFF. The genes are TRBV6-4 and TRBJ2-2, with D uncertain. This CDR3 has 12 residues. V lost 0 bases and J 7 bases, leaving 3 bases between the germline ends. The germline V gene has CDR1 MRHNA and CDR2 SNTAGT.

This clone was seen just once. The germline gene is not matched at one end of the junction; a read error may be the cause. V usage is TRBV6-1 and J usage is TRBJ1-2, with unresolved D. CDR1 is MNHNS, CDR2 SASEGT, per germline. This CDR3 spans 11 amino acids. CDR3 in DNA: TGTGTCAGCAGTGAGGCAGATGGCTACACCTTC. Translating it yields CVSSEADGYTF.

The rearrangement joins TRBV5-8 to TRBJ2-5, with 7 bases fitting TRBD2. V shed 4 bases and J 2 bases; nucleotides not matched to a gene: 5. Germline CDR1 and CDR2: SGHTS and YDEGEE. The CDR3 is 14 amino acids. Written as DNA, the CDR3 is TGTGCCAGCAGCCCCCGACTAGCTCAAGAGACCCAGTACTTC. This gives the protein CASSPRLAQETQYF.

The chain has TRBV10-3 and TRBJ2-7; D gene uncertain. Per the germline V gene, CDR1 is ENHRY and CDR2 is SYGVKD. The germline V and J ends were trimmed by 4 bases and 7 bases, with 14 bases remaining between them. The CDR3 is made up of 13 amino acids. The DNA of the CDR3 is TGTGCCATCAGTGGGGCTCAGGCCTGGGAGCAGTACTTC. Translating gives CAISGAQAWEQYF.

This chain connects TRBV27 to TRBJ1-2; possibly TRBD1 for D (6 bases). V lost 2 bases and J lost 4, with 14 bases in between. Germline V lookup: CDR1 MNHEY, CDR2 SMNVEV (reference sequence). The CDR3 is 15 residues long. The CDR3 here is CASSLRGGRGYGYTF. The CDR3 DNA reads TGTGCCAGCAGTTTAAGGGGGGGGAGGGGCTATGGCTACACCTTC.

The chain couples TRBV7-9 to TRBJ2-3; D is unclear. The ends were cut back, 5 bases at V and 4 bases at J, with 7 bases in the middle. CDR1 is SEHNR and CDR2 is FQNEAQ in the germline V gene (reference sequence). The CDR3 has 12 residues. CDR3 residues: CASSRVPDTQYF. The CDR3 DNA is TGTGCCAGCAGCCGCGTGCCAGATACGCAGTATTTT.

The chain links TRBV7-8 to TRBJ2-2, with D perhaps matching TRBD1 (5 bases). Trimming stripped 4 bases from V and 5 bases from J, with 17 bases between. CDR1 SGHVS and CDR2 FQNEAQ come from the germline V gene. CDR3 length: 16 amino acids. This CDR3 is CASSSPTRKGTGELFF. CDR3 sequence (DNA): TGTGCCAGCAGCTCGCCGACTCGAAAGGGGACCGGGGAGCTGTTTTTT.

This chain joins TRBV4-2 and TRBJ2-7, with 8 nucleotides matching TRBD1. Germline trimming cut 5 bases from V and 0 bases from J; bases unmatched to any gene: 12. Germline V CDR1 and CDR2: LGHNA, YNFKEQ. This CDR3 comprises 17 residues. CDR3 coding DNA: TGTGCCAGCAGCTCACAGGGGGGCTCCTCGAGCTCCTACGAGCAGTACTTC. Its translation is CASSSQGGSSSSYEQYF.